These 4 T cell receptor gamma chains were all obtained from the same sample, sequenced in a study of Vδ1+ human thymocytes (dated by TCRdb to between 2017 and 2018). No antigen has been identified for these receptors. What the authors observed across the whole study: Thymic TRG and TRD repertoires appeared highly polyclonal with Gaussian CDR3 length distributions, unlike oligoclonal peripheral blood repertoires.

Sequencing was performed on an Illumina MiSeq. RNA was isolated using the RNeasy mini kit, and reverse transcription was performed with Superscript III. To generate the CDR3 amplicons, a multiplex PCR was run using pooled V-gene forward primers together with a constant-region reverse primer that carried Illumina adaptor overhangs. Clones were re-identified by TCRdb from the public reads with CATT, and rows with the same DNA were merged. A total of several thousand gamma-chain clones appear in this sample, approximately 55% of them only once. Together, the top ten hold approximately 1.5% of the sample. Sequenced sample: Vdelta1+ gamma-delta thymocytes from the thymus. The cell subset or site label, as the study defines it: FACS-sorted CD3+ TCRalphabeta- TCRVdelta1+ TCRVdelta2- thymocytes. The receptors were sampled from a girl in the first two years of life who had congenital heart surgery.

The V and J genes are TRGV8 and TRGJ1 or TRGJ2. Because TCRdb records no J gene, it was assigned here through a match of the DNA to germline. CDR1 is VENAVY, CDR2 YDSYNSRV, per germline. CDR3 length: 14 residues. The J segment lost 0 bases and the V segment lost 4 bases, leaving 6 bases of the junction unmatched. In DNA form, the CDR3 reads TGTGCCACCTGGGACCCGTGGAATTATTATAAGAAACTCTTT. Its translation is CATWDPWNYYKKLF.

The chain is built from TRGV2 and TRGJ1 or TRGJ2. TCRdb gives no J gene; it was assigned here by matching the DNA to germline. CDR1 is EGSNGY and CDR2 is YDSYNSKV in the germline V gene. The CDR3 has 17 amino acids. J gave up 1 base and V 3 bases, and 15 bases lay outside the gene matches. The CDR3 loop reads CATWDYPLGVNYYKKLF. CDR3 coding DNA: TGTGCCACCTGGGACTACCCGTTAGGGGTCAATTATTATAAGAAACTCTTT.

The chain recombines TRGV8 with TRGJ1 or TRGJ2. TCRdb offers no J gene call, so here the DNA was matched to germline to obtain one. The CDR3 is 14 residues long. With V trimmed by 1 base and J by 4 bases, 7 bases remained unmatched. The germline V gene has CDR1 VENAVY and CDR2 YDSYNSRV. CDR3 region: CATWDSGRYYKKLF. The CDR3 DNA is TGTGCCACCTGGGATAGCGGAAGATATTATAAGAAACTCTTT.

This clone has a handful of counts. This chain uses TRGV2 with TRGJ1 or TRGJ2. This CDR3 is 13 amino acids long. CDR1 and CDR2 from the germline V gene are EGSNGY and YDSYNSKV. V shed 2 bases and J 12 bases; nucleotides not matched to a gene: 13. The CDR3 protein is CATWDALIPLKLF. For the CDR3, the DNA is TGTGCCACCTGGGACGCTCTAATTCCTTTGAAACTCTTT.